The present entry profiles one T cell receptor beta chain with its context. The antigen is not known. The data belong to a study of T cell repertoires in cytomegalovirus infection. V shed 0 bases, J shed 2 bases, and the junction held 10 bases outside the gene matches. Germline assignment: CDR1 SQVTM and CDR2 ANQGSEA. The CDR3 is 17 residues long. TCRdb passed the reads through MiXCR, listing each CDR3 protein once. The sample includes about 130,000 distinct CDR3 sequences, 30% to 40% of them seen just once. Regarding the study as a whole: Based on cumulative public TCR beta family frequency, carriers of CMV plus the relevant HLA were identified. Dominating the ex vivo response were TCR beta clonotypes that were CMV-specific and HLA-C-restricted.

The origin of this receptor is a human donor in good health (CMV status not recorded). Some clones in this sample may be carry-over from other donors' samples. This sample comprised CD8+ T cells from cultured PBMCs, obtained from culture after CMV antigen stimulation. This chain links TRBV29-1 with TRBJ2-1; 7 positions agree with TRBD2. As DNA, the CDR3 is TGCAGCGTTGAAGACCTTGAGGCGGGGGAAACCTACAATGAGCAGTTCTTC. Translated: CSVEDLEAGETYNEQFF.